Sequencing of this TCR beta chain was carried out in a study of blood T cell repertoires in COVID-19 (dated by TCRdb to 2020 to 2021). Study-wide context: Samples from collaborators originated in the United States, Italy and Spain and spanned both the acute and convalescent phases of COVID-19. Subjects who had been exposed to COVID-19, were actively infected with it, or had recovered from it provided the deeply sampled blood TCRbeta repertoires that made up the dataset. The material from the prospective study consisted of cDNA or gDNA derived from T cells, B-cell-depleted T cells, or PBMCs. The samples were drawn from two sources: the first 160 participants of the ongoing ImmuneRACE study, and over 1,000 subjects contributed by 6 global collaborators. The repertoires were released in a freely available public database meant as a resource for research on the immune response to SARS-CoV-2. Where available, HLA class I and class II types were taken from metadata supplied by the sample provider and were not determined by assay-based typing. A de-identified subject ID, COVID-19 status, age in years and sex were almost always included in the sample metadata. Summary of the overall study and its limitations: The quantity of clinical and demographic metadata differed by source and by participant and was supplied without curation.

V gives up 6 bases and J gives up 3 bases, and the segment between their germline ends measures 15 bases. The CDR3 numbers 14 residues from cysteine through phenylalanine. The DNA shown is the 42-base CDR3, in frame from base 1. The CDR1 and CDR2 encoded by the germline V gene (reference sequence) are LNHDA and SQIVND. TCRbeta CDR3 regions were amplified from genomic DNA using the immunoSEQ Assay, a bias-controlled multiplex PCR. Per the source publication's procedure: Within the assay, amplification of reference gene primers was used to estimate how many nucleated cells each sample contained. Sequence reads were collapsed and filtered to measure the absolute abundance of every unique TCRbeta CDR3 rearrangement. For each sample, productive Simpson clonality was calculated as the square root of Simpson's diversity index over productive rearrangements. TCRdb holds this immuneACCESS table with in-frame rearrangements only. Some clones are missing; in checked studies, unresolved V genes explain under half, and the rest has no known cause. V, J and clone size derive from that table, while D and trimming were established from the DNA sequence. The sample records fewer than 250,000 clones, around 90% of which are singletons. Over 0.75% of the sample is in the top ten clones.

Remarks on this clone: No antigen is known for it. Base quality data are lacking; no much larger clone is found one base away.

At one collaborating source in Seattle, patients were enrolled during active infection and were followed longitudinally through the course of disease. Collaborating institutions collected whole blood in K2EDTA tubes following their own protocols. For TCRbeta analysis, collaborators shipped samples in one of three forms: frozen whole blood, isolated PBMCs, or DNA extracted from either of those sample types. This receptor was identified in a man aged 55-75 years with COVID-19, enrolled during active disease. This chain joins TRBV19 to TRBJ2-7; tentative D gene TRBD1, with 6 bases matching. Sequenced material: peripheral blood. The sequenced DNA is TGTGCCAGTAGCTCTGACAGGCCGGTCTACGAGCAGTACTTC. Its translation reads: CASSSDRPVYEQYF.